The 4 T cell receptor beta chains in this list originate from one sample, sequenced in a study of cytomegalovirus exposure and HLA in healthy donors. The PCR was carried out with 60 Vbeta primers and 13 Jbeta primers. Produced via immunoSEQ multiplex PCR; TCRdb's table is partial and in-frame only. In total, the table holds tens of thousands of clones. Source material: PBMCs. Receptors were obtained from a female donor in good health and CMV-seropositive.

The rearrangement links TRBV2 to TRBJ1-2; 8 bases line up with TRBD1. The germline V gene encodes CDR1 SNHLY and CDR2 FYNNEI. The junction had 1 base not matched to a gene; V was cut back by 2 bases and J by 5 bases. The CDR3 is 13 amino acids. The CDR3 region is CASSETGGYGYTF. The CDR3, as DNA: TGTGCCAGCAGTGAAACAGGGGGGTATGGCTACACCTTC. Full variable domain (rest looked up from reference TRBV2 and TRBJ1-2): EPEVTQTPSHQVTQMGQEVILRCVPISNHLYFYWYRQILGQKVEFLVSFYNNEISEKSEIFDDQFSVERPDGSNFTLKIRSTKLEDSAMYFCASSETGGYGYTFGSGTRLTVV.

The V gene is TRBV5-1, the J gene TRBJ2-2; 8 nucleotides agree with TRBD2. CDR3 size: 14 residues. Per germline, CDR1 SGHRS and CDR2 YFSETQ. The V gene end was trimmed by 4 bases and the J gene end by 6 bases; junction bases not matched to a gene: 5. CDR3: CASSPLSGAGELFF. The CDR3 nucleotides are TGCGCCAGCAGCCCACTTAGCGGGGCCGGGGAGCTGTTTTTT. The full variable domain, its missing parts supplied by reference TRBV5-1 and TRBJ2-2, is KAGVTQTPRYLIKTRGQQVTLSCSPISGHRSVSWYQQTPGQGLQFLFEYFSETQRNKGNFPGRFSGRQFSNSRSEMNVSTLELGDSALYLCASSPLSGAGELFFGEGSRLTVL.

The chain has TRBV28 and TRBJ2-1; maybe TRBD2 (5 bases). Germline CDR1 reads MDHEN; CDR2 reads SYDVKM. The V end lost 3 bases, the J end lost 4 bases, and 13 bases lay between the germline ends. The CDR3 sequence is 15 residues long. CDR3 loop: CASSLRVSAYNEQFF. The DNA for the CDR3 is TGTGCCAGCAGTTTGAGGGTTAGCGCGTACAATGAGCAGTTCTTC.

The chain joins TRBV13 to TRBJ2-7; D might be TRBD2 (5 bases). CDR1 and CDR2 (germline): PRHDT, FYEKMQ (reference sequence). Between the trimmed V and J ends, which lost 5 bases and 9 bases, there was a span of 20 bases. This CDR3 spans 14 amino acids. Written as DNA, the CDR3 is TGTGCCAGCAGCCCCCGGTTGACTACGCGCGGGCAGTACTTC. Amino acids: CASSPRLTTRGQYF.